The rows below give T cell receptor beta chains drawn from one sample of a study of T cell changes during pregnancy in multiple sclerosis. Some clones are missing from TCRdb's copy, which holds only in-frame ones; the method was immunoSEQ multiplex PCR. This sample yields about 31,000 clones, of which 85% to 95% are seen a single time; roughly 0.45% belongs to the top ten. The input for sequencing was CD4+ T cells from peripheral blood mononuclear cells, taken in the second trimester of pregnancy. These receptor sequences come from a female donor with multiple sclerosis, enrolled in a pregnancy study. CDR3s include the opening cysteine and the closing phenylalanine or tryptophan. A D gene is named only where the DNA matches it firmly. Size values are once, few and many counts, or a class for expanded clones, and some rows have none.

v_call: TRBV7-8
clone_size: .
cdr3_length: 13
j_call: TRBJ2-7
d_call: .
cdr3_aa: CASGPLSSYEQYF
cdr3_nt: TGTGCCAGCGGGCCGCTCTCCTCCTACGAGCAGTACTTC

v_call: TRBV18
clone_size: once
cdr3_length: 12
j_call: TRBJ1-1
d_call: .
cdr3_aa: CASSRGSWEAFF
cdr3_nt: TGTGCCAGCTCCAGGGGATCCTGGGAAGCTTTCTTT

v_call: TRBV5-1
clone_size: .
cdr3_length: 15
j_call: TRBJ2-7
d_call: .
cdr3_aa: CASSGTGLIPHEQYF
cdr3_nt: TGCGCCAGCAGCGGCACAGGGTTGATCCCCCACGAGCAGTACTTC

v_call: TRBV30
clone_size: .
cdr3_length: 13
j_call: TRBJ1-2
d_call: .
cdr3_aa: CAWSVAGAYGYTF
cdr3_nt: TGTGCCTGGAGTGTGGCAGGGGCCTATGGCTACACCTTC

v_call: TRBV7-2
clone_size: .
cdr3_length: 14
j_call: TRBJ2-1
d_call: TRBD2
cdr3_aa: CASSPRDYYNEQFF
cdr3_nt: TGTGCCAGCAGCCCAAGGGACTACTACAATGAGCAGTTCTTC

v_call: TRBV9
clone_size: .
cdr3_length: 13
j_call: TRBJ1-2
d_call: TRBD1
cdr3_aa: CASSVGQGQGYTF
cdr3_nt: TGTGCCAGCAGCGTAGGACAGGGTCAAGGCTACACCTTC

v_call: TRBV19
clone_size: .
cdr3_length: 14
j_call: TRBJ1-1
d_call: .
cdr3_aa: CASRGQVMNTEAFF
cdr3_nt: TGTGCCAGTCGAGGGCAGGTCATGAACACTGAAGCTTTCTTT

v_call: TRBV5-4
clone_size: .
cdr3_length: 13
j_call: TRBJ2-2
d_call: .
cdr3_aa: CASSLDRAGELFF
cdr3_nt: TGTGCCAGCAGCTTGGATCGAGCCGGGGAGCTGTTTTTT

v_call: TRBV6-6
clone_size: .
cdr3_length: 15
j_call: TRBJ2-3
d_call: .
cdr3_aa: CASRAAGYSTDTQYF
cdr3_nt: TGTGCCAGCAGGGCGGCGGGATATAGCACAGATACGCAGTATTTT

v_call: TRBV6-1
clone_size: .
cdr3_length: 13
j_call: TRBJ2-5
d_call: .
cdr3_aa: CAIFQVNQETQYF
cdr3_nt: TGTGCCATATTTCAGGTCAATCAAGAGACCCAGTACTTC

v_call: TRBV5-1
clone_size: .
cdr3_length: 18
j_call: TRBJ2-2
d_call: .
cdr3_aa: CASSGGPGSLLKGGELFF
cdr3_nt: TGCGCCAGCAGCGGAGGCCCCGGGTCTCTCCTAAAGGGCGGGGAGCTGTTTTTT

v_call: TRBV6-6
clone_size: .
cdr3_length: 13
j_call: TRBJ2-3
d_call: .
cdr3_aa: CASSFPTATTQYF
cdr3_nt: TGTGCCAGCAGTTTCCCAACTGCTACCACGCAGTATTTT

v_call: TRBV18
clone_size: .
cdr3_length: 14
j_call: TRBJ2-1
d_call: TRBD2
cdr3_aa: CATSWTSGIDEQFF
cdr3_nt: TGTGCCACCTCCTGGACTAGCGGGATCGATGAGCAGTTCTTC